A selection of T cell receptor beta chains follows, all from one sample in a study of cytomegalovirus exposure and HLA in healthy donors. Some clones are missing from TCRdb's copy, which holds only in-frame ones; the method was immunoSEQ multiplex PCR. Its listing shows about 140,000 clones. Sequencing was performed on PBMCs. These receptor sequences come from a male donor in good health and CMV-seronegative. CDR3s include the opening cysteine and the closing phenylalanine or tryptophan. D genes are given only for firm matches.

CDR3nt	CDR3aa	v_gene	j_gene	d_gene
TGTGCCAGCTCACCACGGCTAGCGGGAAACACCGGGGAGCTGTTTTTT	CASSPRLAGNTGELFF	TRBV18	TRBJ2-2	TRBD2
TGTGCCAGTAGTCTCTTCGGGACTAGCGGGATCTACGAGCAGTACTTC	CASSLFGTSGIYEQYF	TRBV19	TRBJ2-7	TRBD2
TGTGCCAGTAAGGCGGGGTACACCGGGGAGCTGTTTTTT	CASKAGYTGELFF	TRBV19	TRBJ2-2	.
TGCGCCAGCAGCCCGACAGGGGACATGACCTACGAGCAGTACTTC	CASSPTGDMTYEQYF	TRBV5-1	TRBJ2-7	TRBD1
TGTGCCAGCTCACCCTCCCGGGAGGGGCTTTACACCGGGGAGCTGTTTTTT	CASSPSREGLYTGELFF	TRBV18	TRBJ2-2	TRBD2
TGTGCCAGCACCTCGTTGGACTTGGCGGAGGATCAGCCCCAGCATTTT	CASTSLDLAEDQPQHF	TRBV28	TRBJ1-5	.
TGTGCCAGCAGCTCCCGGAAAGGGGCTGGACAGGGGAACACTGAAGCTTTCTTT	CASSSRKGAGQGNTEAFF	TRBV5-4	TRBJ1-1	TRBD1
TGTGCCAGCAGTAGAGGGAATGGGAATCAGCCCCAGCATTTT	CASSRGNGNQPQHF	TRBV28	TRBJ1-5	.
TGTGCCAGCAGTGAAGGGGGCGCTTCCAATGAGCAGTTCTTC	CASSEGGASNEQFF	TRBV2	TRBJ2-1	.
TGTGCCGGGCAACAGGGGCGCGCAGATACGCAGTATTTT	CAGQQGRADTQYF	TRBV7-8	TRBJ2-3	TRBD1
TGTGCCAGCAGCTTATTAAGGGGAAGGGCAGGGGGCGATGGCTACACCTTC	CASSLLRGRAGGDGYTF	TRBV7-9	TRBJ1-2	TRBD1
TGTGCCAGCAGTGAGACTAGGGCTAGCGGAGATACGCAGTATTTT	CASSETRASGDTQYF	TRBV6-1	TRBJ2-3	TRBD2
TGTGCCAGCAGTTTGAGTGGACAGGGGGCCTACGAGCAGTACTTC	CASSLSGQGAYEQYF	TRBV27	TRBJ2-7	TRBD1
TGCGCCAGCAGCCAAGACCCAGCGGGGGCCGCGAACACCGGGGAGCTGTTTTTT	CASSQDPAGAANTGELFF	TRBV4-3	TRBJ2-2	TRBD2
TGTGCCAGCAGTTTCCGTAACACAGGGATGAATGGCTACACCTTC	CASSFRNTGMNGYTF	TRBV27	TRBJ1-2	.
TGCGCCAGCAGCCATGAACATGGGAACACTGAAGCTTTCTTT	CASSHEHGNTEAFF	TRBV4-1	TRBJ1-1	.
TGTGCCAGCAGCATAAGGGAGGATGAAAAACTGTTTTTT	CASSIREDEKLFF	TRBV7-6	TRBJ1-4	.
TGCGCCAGCAGCTTGGGCAGGTTGCCCTACGAGCAGTACTTC	CASSLGRLPYEQYF	TRBV5-1	TRBJ2-7	.
TGTGCCAGCAGCCTATGGGGGGGACAGGATGAGACCCAGTACTTC	CASSLWGGQDETQYF	TRBV5-4	TRBJ2-5	.
TGCGCCAGCAGCTTGGTAGAGGGGGCTACGGCTAACTATGGCTACACCTTC	CASSLVEGATANYGYTF	TRBV5-1	TRBJ1-2	TRBD1
TGTGCCAGCAGTTTCTTGCCGAGCTTGCAGCCCCAGCATTTT	CASSFLPSLQPQHF	TRBV27	TRBJ1-5	.
TGCGCCAGCAGCTCGGGACAGACTAGCACAGATACGCAGTATTTT	CASSSGQTSTDTQYF	TRBV5-1	TRBJ2-3	TRBD1
TGTGCCAGTCTGTCCCCGACAGGCCCCACTGAAGCTTTCTTT	CASLSPTGPTEAFF	TRBV19	TRBJ1-1	.
TGTGCCAGCAGTTTCCTACAGGGGGATAGCTATGGCTACACCTTC	CASSFLQGDSYGYTF	TRBV27	TRBJ1-2	TRBD1
TGTGCCAGCAGCTTCGGTTACAATGAGCAGTTCTTC	CASSFGYNEQFF	TRBV7-9	TRBJ2-1	.
TGTGCCAGCTCATCCTCCGGGACAAGCTCCTACAATGAGCAGTTCTTC	CASSSSGTSSYNEQFF	TRBV18	TRBJ2-1	.
TGTGCCAGCAGCTATGGGAGGGATCGCGGCTACACCTTC	CASSYGRDRGYTF	TRBV7-6	TRBJ1-2	.
TGTGCCAGCAGCGAATCGGGGGGGGCAACTAATGAAAAACTGTTTTTT	CASSESGGATNEKLFF	TRBV9	TRBJ1-4	.
TGTGCCAGCAGCCAGGACAAGTACTTC	CASSQDKYF	TRBV12-1	TRBJ2-7	.
TGTGCCAGCAGCCCACCAGGGGGCGCAGATACGCAGTATTTT	CASSPPGGADTQYF	TRBV7-3	TRBJ2-3	TRBD1
TGTGCCAGTAGTATAAAACAGTTATACGAGCAGTACTTC	CASSIKQLYEQYF	TRBV19	TRBJ2-7	.
TGTGCCAGCAGTTTCCACCGGGACAGGGGGTCCTACGAGCAGTACTTC	CASSFHRDRGSYEQYF	TRBV6-5	TRBJ2-7	TRBD1
TGCAGTGTACTAGCCTACAATGAGCAGTTCTTC	CSVLAYNEQFF	TRBV20-1	TRBJ2-1	.
TGTGCCAGCAGTCCCTGGAGGGCAGATACGCAGTATTTT	CASSPWRADTQYF	TRBV27	TRBJ2-3	.
TGTGCCAGCAGCTTCCTTATGAACACTGAAGCTTTCTTT	CASSFLMNTEAFF	TRBV7-9	TRBJ1-1	.
TGTGCCAGCAGCCTGGTGGGACTAGCGGGAAGTAAGGAGCAGTTCTTC	CASSLVGLAGSKEQFF	TRBV5-6	TRBJ2-1	TRBD2
TGTGCCAGTAGTATATCCCCAGGGGGCGGTGAGCAGTTCTTC	CASSISPGGGEQFF	TRBV19	TRBJ2-1	TRBD1
TGCAGCGCCCGAGCCGGGACAGCGAATGAAAAACTGTTTTTT	CSARAGTANEKLFF	TRBV29-1	TRBJ1-4	TRBD1
TGTGCCAGCAGTCCCCAGGGAGGGACCTACGAGCAGTACTTC	CASSPQGGTYEQYF	TRBV7-8	TRBJ2-7	TRBD2
TGTGCCAGCAGTTACGCCCAGGACACCTATGGCTACACCTTC	CASSYAQDTYGYTF	TRBV6-5	TRBJ1-2	.
TGCGCCAGCAGTGATTCCGGGACAGTCTACAATGAGCAGTTCTTC	CASSDSGTVYNEQFF	TRBV10-1	TRBJ2-1	TRBD1
TGCGCCAGCAGCTTGACCCCGACAGCGTTTAATGAAAAACTGTTTTTT	CASSLTPTAFNEKLFF	TRBV5-1	TRBJ1-4	.
TGTGCCAGCTCAGAGACACAGGGGAGCTCCTACGAGCAGTACTTC	CASSETQGSSYEQYF	TRBV18	TRBJ2-7	TRBD1
TGCAGTGCGGGACAGGAGTACGAGCAGTACTTC	CSAGQEYEQYF	TRBV20-1	TRBJ2-7	TRBD1
TGTGCCAGCAGCTTGTCAGGGTTTATTTCCTACGAGCAGTACTTC	CASSLSGFISYEQYF	TRBV5-6	TRBJ2-7	.
TGTGCCAGTCGACAGTACACTGAAGCTTTCTTT	CASRQYTEAFF	TRBV19	TRBJ1-1	.
TGTGCCAGCAGCTTGGCCGCTTACGAGTCCATCTATGGCTACACCTTC	CASSLAAYESIYGYTF	TRBV5-4	TRBJ1-2	.
TGCGCCAGCAGCTCCCATGGACAGGGGGCCGAAGAGCAGTACTTC	CASSSHGQGAEEQYF	TRBV5-1	TRBJ2-7	TRBD1
TGTGCCAGCAGCCCCGATGAAAAACTGTTTTTT	CASSPDEKLFF	TRBV28	TRBJ1-4	.
TGTGCCAGCTCACCACCCGACAGGGTGGGTCAGCCCCAGCATTTT	CASSPPDRVGQPQHF	TRBV18	TRBJ1-5	TRBD1
TGTGCCAGCAGCTTAGCGGACAGTAGCTATGGCTACACCTTC	CASSLADSSYGYTF	TRBV7-6	TRBJ1-2	.
TGCGCCAGCAGCTCTGGACAGGGGGCGGATGGCTACACCTTC	CASSSGQGADGYTF	TRBV5-1	TRBJ1-2	TRBD1
TGTGCCAGCAGTTCCCGCAGCGGACAGGACTCCTACGAGCAGTACTTC	CASSSRSGQDSYEQYF	TRBV6-5	TRBJ2-7	TRBD1
TGTGCCAGCAGCGTAGATTTGACCCGAGGTGGAAACACCATATATTTT	CASSVDLTRGGNTIYF	TRBV9	TRBJ1-3	.
TGCAGCGTTGACGGAGGCCTAGCCTACGAGCAGTACTTC	CSVDGGLAYEQYF	TRBV29-1	TRBJ2-7	.
TGCGCCAGCAGCTTGGTCTTAGACTTCCAACCAAACACCGGGGAGCTGTTTTTT	CASSLVLDFQPNTGELFF	TRBV5-1	TRBJ2-2	.
TGTGCCAGCCTACCCGACAGGGTACGTGGGAATGAGCAGTTCTTC	CASLPDRVRGNEQFF	TRBV6-1	TRBJ2-1	TRBD1
TGTGCCAGCCTACAGGGGGGCTATAATTCACCCCTCCACTTT	CASLQGGYNSPLHF	TRBV28	TRBJ1-6	TRBD1
TGTGCCAGCAGTTTAGTTGGGGACAGCCCTAATCAGCCCCAGCATTTT	CASSLVGDSPNQPQHF	TRBV27	TRBJ1-5	TRBD1